This TCR beta chain derives from a study of patients and donors after allogeneic stem cell transplantation. MiXCR was run by TCRdb on the RT-PCR reads, yielding one entry per CDR3 protein. The sample yields 85,000 to 90,000 distinct CDR3 sequences, about 48% seen once. This clonotype has a handful of counts. Sequenced material: blood, either unsorted or a sorted T cell fraction (not recorded which). The sequence was collected from a human donor who was either an allogeneic HSCT recipient or a stem cell or donor lymphocyte infusion donor (not recorded which). It is not recorded whose cells these are; they may come from a transplant donor.

Here the CDR3 reads CATSRDDRVLYGYTF. For the CDR3, the DNA is TGTGCCACCAGCAGAGACGACAGGGTGCTTTATGGCTACACCTTC. This rearrangement joins TRBV15 to TRBJ1-2; 7 bases line up with TRBD1. The V segment lost 0 bases and the J segment 5 bases; nucleotides outside the gene matches: 6. This CDR3 is built from 15 residues. Germline V lookup: CDR1 LNHNV, CDR2 YYDKDF (reference sequence).